This T cell receptor beta chain came from a study of immune evolution from preneoplasia to lung adenocarcinoma (dated by TCRdb to about 2021). Background on the whole study: HLA loss of heterozygosity was found in about 6.7% of AIS, about 16% of MIA and about 32% of ADC lesions, and in no AAH lesions. The study combined immune gene expression, TCR sequencing and multiplex immunofluorescence to profile immune contexture across lung adenocarcinoma precursors and invasive adenocarcinoma. Resected precursor lesions (AAH, AIS, MIA) and invasive adenocarcinomas were compared against paired morphologically normal lung tissue. Sample size was determined by specimen availability and not by a prior power calculation. The immune data were integrated with whole exome sequencing and methylation data obtained from the same cohort of nodules. A total of around 50 patients with pulmonary nodules who underwent surgical resection were included in the overall cohort. The TCR sequencing data were obtained from some 50 patients. The study reported that 100 to 120 samples were used for TCR sequencing. POLYSOLVER was used to infer Class I HLA alleles from exome data, and LOHHLA was used to detect allele-specific HLA loss.

The investigation overall reported the following: The highest top T cell clone frequencies were observed in normal lung, and a progressive decrease in top T cell clone frequencies appeared to occur from AAH through AIS, MIA and invasive adenocarcinoma. The findings reflected association rather than direct causation, and larger cohorts with long-term follow-up and longitudinal biopsies were considered necessary. Clonality was highest in normal lung, while later-stage lesions appeared to have lower clonality but higher T cell density and diversity. T cell clonality was highest in KRAS-mutant nodules compared with EGFR-mutant or double wild-type lesions. Because all patients came from Japan and China, whether the findings apply to Western populations was uncertain.

Between 2014 and 2017, the patients underwent resection in either Japan or China. Histologic diagnosis of each case was confirmed independently by two lung cancer pathologists on H&E slides. Premalignant or tumor cells were enriched for nucleic acid extraction by macro-dissection performed after pathologic assessment. The AllPrep DNA/RNA FFPE Kit was used to isolate DNA from FFPE tissue. About this clone: Its antigen remains unidentified. Per-base quality was not reported, and no clone a single base away is much larger than it.

V is shortened by 5 bases, J by 5 bases, and the region joining them spans 15 bases. The germline V gene specifies SGHTA as CDR1 and FQGNSA as CDR2. The CDR3 runs 14 residues from the cysteine to the phenylalanine. The only DNA kept is the CDR3, 42 bases in frame from the first base. TCR beta CDR3 regions were sequenced from DNA using the immunoSEQ hsTCRbeta Kit. In the authors' own workflow: TCR sequencing data were analysed with the ImmunoSEQ Analyzer. T cell clonality was calculated on productive rearrangements as 1 minus Pielou's evenness. The inverse Simpson index, applied to productive templates, was used to measure T cell diversity. T cell density was TCR beta template counts normalized to usable DNA, estimated by amplifying and sequencing housekeeping genes. Two-sided Kruskal-Wallis tests were used to compare TCR metrics across histologic stages. The source is immuneACCESS, and TCRdb retained only in-frame sequences with V and J called. Part of the clones is not carried over; for the studies checked, unresolved V genes explain less than half of this, and the remainder is unexplained. V and J calls and clone size come straight from that table; D and trimming were deduced from the DNA. Present in this sample are roughly 6,000 clones, 75% to 80% of which were seen just once. The ten largest clones add up to less than 3.5% of the sample.

The rearranged segments are TRBV7-2 and TRBJ1-1; TRBD1 is possibly the D segment (5 matching bases). This TCR was recovered from a person aged 55 to 79 with lung adenocarcinoma. The specimen sequenced was FFPE minimally invasive lung adenocarcinoma tissue. Interpreted using the paper, the cell subset or site label stands for: micro-invasive lung adenocarcinoma (MIA). In nucleotides, the sequence is TGTGCCAGCAGCCGGGGAGGGGTTGGAACTGAAGCTTTCTTT. Its coded protein is CASSRGGVGTEAFF.